Sequencing of this T cell receptor beta chain was carried out in a study of CD8 T cells in ankylosing spondylitis. This clonotype turned up a few times. No antigen is known for it. Notes on the study in general: Seemingly characteristic of ankylosing spondylitis blood was a TCR beta motif consisting of under ten highly homologous variants.

Germline V gives CDR1 KGHDR, CDR2 SFDVKD. CDR3 length equals 12 residues. V was clipped by 6 bases and J by 4 bases, with 6 bases between them. TCRdb reprocessed the 5' RACE reads via MiXCR and lists one record per CDR3 protein. Of around 770,000 distinct CDR3 sequences in the sample, 15% to 20% were seen once. The chain carries TRBV24-1 and TRBJ2-1; D not certain. Sequenced sample: blood, either unsorted or a sorted T cell fraction (not recorded which). The receptor was derived from a male donor with ankylosing spondylitis. The CDR3 bases are TGTGCCACCAGTAGCGAGTACAATGAGCAGTTCTTC. Translating it yields CATSSEYNEQFF.